The 22 T cell receptor beta chains below were found in one sample sequenced in a study of cytomegalovirus exposure and HLA in healthy donors. PCR primers comprised 60 Vbeta and 13 Jbeta primers. The method was immunoSEQ multiplex PCR; TCRdb's version includes in-frame clones alone and lacks a portion of them. The sample yields about 200,000 clones, 70% to 80% seen once. The specimen sequenced was PBMCs. The receptors were gathered from a male donor in good health and CMV-seropositive.

The chain has TRBV30 and TRBJ1-3, with 7 bases lining up with TRBD1. Germline assignment: CDR1 GTSNPN and CDR2 SVGIG (reference sequence). The CDR3 extends over 15 amino acids. V trimming: 0 bases; J trimming: 1 base; junction bases outside the gene matches: 3. CDR3 residues: CAWSVRQGSGNTIYF. Written as DNA, the CDR3 is TGTGCCTGGAGTGTACGACAGGGATCTGGAAACACCATATATTTT.

J is TRBJ1-5 and V is TRBV7-2; D uncertain. The V end was cut by 3 bases, the J end by 0 bases, with 6 bases between. The CDR3 is 14 amino acids. Germline V gene data show CDR1 as SGHTA and CDR2 as FQGNSA. Here the CDR3 reads CASSFADSNQPQHF. CDR3 sequence (DNA): TGTGCCAGCAGCTTTGCAGATAGCAATCAGCCCCAGCATTTT.

Of note for this clone: The sample contains more than one DNA sequence encoding this CDR3. The chain links TRBV7-3 to TRBJ1-2; 9 nucleotides agree with TRBD1. The CDR3 consists of 13 residues. Germline-derived CDR1 and CDR2 are SGHTA and FQGTGA. Losses at the gene ends were 5 bases for V and 7 bases for J; bases not matched to a gene: 5. The CDR3 DNA reads TGTGCCAGCAGCCTACGACAGGGGGGTGGCTACACCTTC. Translated: CASSLRQGGGYTF.

As to this clone: This CDR3 is also generated by other DNA sequences in the sample. V and J are TRBV18 and TRBJ1-5; TRBD1 aligns across 8 bases. Germline loops: CDR1 KGHSH, CDR2 LQKENI. CDR3 length: 14 amino acids. The ends lost 3 bases at V and 5 bases at J; junction bases unmatched: 3. The CDR3 nucleotides read TGTGCCAGCTCACCGTTACAGGGGGATCAGCCCCAGCATTTT. It translates to CASSPLQGDQPQHF. The whole variable domain, filled in from reference TRBV18 and TRBJ1-5, reads NAGVMQNPRHLVRRRGQEARLRCSPMKGHSHVYWYRQLPEEGLKFMVYLQKENIIDESGMPKERFSAEFPKEGPSILRIQQVVRGDSAAYFCASSPLQGDQPQHFGDGTRLSIL.

This clone has just a few counts. V gene TRBV19 combines with J gene TRBJ2-2; TRBD1 matches at 7 bases. With V trimmed by 5 bases and J by 4 bases, 4 bases remained unmatched. Per germline, CDR1 LNHDA and CDR2 SQIVND (reference sequence). This CDR3 has 14 residues. The CDR3: CASSANRGTGELFF. CDR3 in DNA: TGTGCCAGTAGTGCAAACAGGGGCACCGGGGAGCTGTTTTTT. The whole variable domain, filled in from reference TRBV19 and TRBJ2-2, reads DGGITQSPKYLFRKEGQNVTLSCEQNLNHDAMYWYRQDPGQGLRLIYYSQIVNDFQKGDIAEGYSVSREKKESFPLTVTSAQKNPTAFYLCASSANRGTGELFFGEGSRLTVL.

V and J are TRBV5-6 and TRBJ1-3; the match to TRBD1 covers 7 bases. This CDR3 is 18 amino acids long. Trimming cost V 1 base and J 8 bases; bases outside gene matches: 18. CDR1 and CDR2 (germline): SGHDT, YYEEEE. CDR3 sequence (DNA): TGTGCCAGCAGCTTGCCTAAACCTGGACAGGTCGACGGAGACACCATATATTTT. This codes for CASSLPKPGQVDGDTIYF. Together with reference TRBV5-6 and TRBJ1-3, the CDR3 gives the full variable domain: DAGVTQSPTHLIKTRGQQVTLRCSPKSGHDTVSWYQQALGQGPQFIFQYYEEEERQRGNFPDRFSGHQFPNYSSELNVNALLLGDSALYLCASSLPKPGQVDGDTIYFGEGSWLTVV.

The chain links TRBV12-5 to TRBJ2-1; D might be TRBD2 (6 bases). CDR1 is LGHNT, CDR2 FRNRAP, per germline. The CDR3 totals 14 residues. V lost 7 bases, J lost 4 bases, and 14 bases lay in between. The CDR3 sequence is CASARSGRYNEQFF. The CDR3 DNA follows: TGTGCTAGTGCCCGTAGCGGTCGTTACAATGAGCAGTTCTTC.

CDR3: CASSFFSGGAYEQYF. CDR3 sequence (DNA): TGTGCCAGCAGCTTCTTTAGCGGGGGGGCTTACGAGCAGTACTTC. The V call is TRBV5-5, the J call TRBJ2-7, with 11 bases fitting TRBD2. CDR1 and CDR2 (germline): SGHKS, YYEKEE (reference sequence). This CDR3 comprises 15 residues. V lost 2 bases and J lost 4; bases outside the gene matches: 5.

J is TRBJ1-1 and V is TRBV5-5; D not certain. Trimming cost V 8 bases and J 5 bases, with 19 bases left between them. The CDR3 loop spans 14 amino acids. CDR1 and CDR2 (germline): SGHKS, YYEKEE (reference sequence). Here the CDR3 reads CASSSGFGRTEAFF. The CDR3 coding sequence is TGTGCCAGTTCCTCGGGATTTGGGCGGACTGAAGCTTTCTTT.

The chain recombines TRBV6-5 with TRBJ1-1, with TRBD1 matching 7 bases. V gave up 5 bases and J gave up 4 bases; unmatched junction bases: 10. The length of the CDR3 is 15 residues. The germline CDR1 and CDR2 sequences are MNHEY and SVGAGI. DNA for the CDR3: TGTGCCAGCAGTGTCCGCCGACAGGGAGCCACTGAAGCTTTCTTT. Protein: CASSVRRQGATEAFF.

The chain carries TRBV19 and TRBJ1-2; 9 nucleotides agree with TRBD1. CDR1 is LNHDA, CDR2 SQIVND, per germline (reference sequence). CDR3 size: 16 residues. J gave up 0 bases and V 7 bases, and 9 bases lay outside the gene matches. The CDR3 nucleotides read TGTGCCAGTACTTTTTTGGGACAGGGAGCTAACTATGGCTACACCTTC. It is translated as CASTFLGQGANYGYTF.

This clone was seen a handful of times. This chain uses TRBV4-1 with TRBJ2-7, with 10 bases aligning to TRBD2. Looked up from germline, CDR1 is MGHRA and CDR2 is YSYEKL. The CDR3 sequence is 15 residues long. V gave up 0 bases and J gave up 2 bases; unmatched junction bases: 1. This CDR3 reads CASSQEGLATYEQYF. CDR3 sequence (DNA): TGCGCCAGCAGCCAAGAGGGACTAGCGACCTACGAGCAGTACTTC.

The V and J genes are TRBV28 and TRBJ1-1, with D possibly being TRBD1 (5 bases). Germline CDR1 and CDR2: MDHEN and SYDVKM. V lost 3 bases, J lost 0 bases, and 8 bases lay in between. There are 14 residues in the CDR3. This chain's CDR3 is CASSLRGMNTEAFF. CDR3 bases: TGTGCCAGCAGTTTGCGGGGGATGAACACTGAAGCTTTCTTT.

The chain has TRBV18 and TRBJ2-5; possibly TRBD1 for D (5 bases). Germline values: CDR1 KGHSH, CDR2 LQKENI. This CDR3 has 14 residues. With 6 bases removed from V and 4 bases from J, the gap between germline ends came to 15 bases. This CDR3 reads CASSESMGRETQYF. The CDR3, as DNA: TGTGCCAGCTCCGAAAGCATGGGGCGAGAGACCCAGTACTTC.

The J gene is TRBJ2-1, the V gene TRBV11-2; 8 nucleotides align to TRBD2. The germline CDR1 and CDR2 sequences are SGHAT and FQNNGV. V was clipped by 0 bases and J by 8 bases; unmatched bases: 6. The CDR3 is made up of 15 amino acids. The CDR3 DNA follows: TGTGCCAGCAGCTTAGACGGGCAGCGGGAGTATGAGCAGTTCTTC. Protein product: CASSLDGQREYEQFF.

The rearrangement uses TRBV28 and TRBJ2-3; D might be TRBD2 (6 bases). The germline V gene encodes CDR1 MDHEN and CDR2 SYDVKM. V was pared by 6 bases and J by 7 bases, with 17 bases between. The CDR3 contains 14 residues. The CDR3 is CASRSPIGTHTQYF. The CDR3 nucleotides read TGTGCCAGCAGGTCCCCAATAGGGACTCATACGCAGTATTTT.

The chain couples TRBV6-5 to TRBJ1-2; 10 nucleotides agree with TRBD1. Germline CDR1 is MNHEY and CDR2 is SVGAGI. The CDR3 contains 13 residues. V lost 8 bases to trimming and J lost 2 bases; unmatched junction nucleotides: 2. Here the CDR3 reads CASGTGANYGYTF. CDR3 DNA: TGTGCCAGCGGGACAGGGGCGAACTATGGCTACACCTTC.

The V call is TRBV6-5, the J call TRBJ1-3, with D hard to call. The CDR3 loop spans 14 amino acids. Germline V gives CDR1 MNHEY, CDR2 SVGAGI. Trimming pared 5 bases from V and 0 bases from J, leaving 8 bases between. The CDR3 reads CASSPFFSGNTIYF. CDR3 DNA: TGTGCCAGCAGTCCCTTCTTCTCTGGAAACACCATATATTTT.

The chain has TRBV15 and TRBJ2-2; D not certain. Germline V gives CDR1 LNHNV, CDR2 YYDKDF (reference sequence). CDR3 size: 10 residues. CDR3 sequence (DNA): TGTGGGTATTCGGTCGGGGAGCTGTTTTTT. As protein: CGYSVGELFF.

This clone was observed a handful of times. The V and J genes are TRBV27 and TRBJ1-1; D is unresolved. CDR1 MNHEY and CDR2 SMNVEV come from the germline V gene (reference sequence). V was shortened by 2 bases and J by 7 bases, with 8 bases between the two germline ends. This CDR3 comprises 12 residues. This chain's CDR3 is CASSLGEGEAFF. The CDR3 nucleotides read TGTGCCAGCAGTTTAGGAGAGGGTGAAGCTTTCTTT.

This rearrangement joins TRBV27 to TRBJ1-2; weak D call: TRBD1 (6 bases). There are 17 residues in the CDR3. The ends were cut back, 1 base at V and 6 bases at J, with 21 bases in the middle. CDR1 and CDR2 (germline): MNHEY, SMNVEV (reference sequence). In DNA form, the CDR3 reads TGTGCCAGCAGTTTATTTCGGGGGGCAGTATATGTAGATGGCTACACCTTC. Its protein product is CASSLFRGAVYVDGYTF.

This chain links TRBV5-6 with TRBJ1-5; TRBD1 might be the D (6 bases). V was shortened by 0 bases and J by 7 bases, with 14 bases between the two germline ends. Germline V CDR1 and CDR2: SGHDT, YYEEEE. The CDR3 consists of 15 residues. CDR3 protein: CASSLVDSPYQPQHF. The CDR3 DNA reads TGTGCCAGCAGCTTGGTGGACAGCCCCTACCAGCCCCAGCATTTT. Combining the CDR3 with reference TRBV5-6 and TRBJ1-5 gives the whole variable domain DAGVTQSPTHLIKTRGQQVTLRCSPKSGHDTVSWYQQALGQGPQFIFQYYEEEERQRGNFPDRFSGHQFPNYSSELNVNALLLGDSALYLCASSLVDSPYQPQHFGDGTRLSIL.